The next 17 T cell receptor beta chains were all read from a single sample in a study of neurological immune-mediated disorders. TCRdb itself ran the 5' RACE reads through MiXCR, one entry per CDR3 protein. The data hold some 70,000 distinct CDR3 sequences, with roughly 4.3% observed a single time. Sequenced input: PBMCs. The receptors stem from a man aged 30 to 39 with multiple sclerosis.

This clonotype was counted at least ten times. The chain combines TRBV3-1 with TRBJ1-6; D gene uncertain. The length of the CDR3 is 15 residues. V was trimmed by 1 base and J by 6 bases, leaving 10 bases between them. Germline V gene sequence: CDR1 LGHDT, CDR2 YNNKEL (reference sequence). CDR3 region: CASSQGLQSNSPLHF. The CDR3 DNA reads as TGTGCCAGCAGCCAAGGTCTGCAGTCTAATTCACCCCTCCACTTT.

This clonotype was found many times. Written as DNA, the CDR3 is TGTGCCAGCAGTCAAAACGGGGCCCTTACGCAGTATTTT. Its translation is CASSQNGALTQYF. The J gene is TRBJ2-3, the V gene TRBV28; D possibly matches TRBD1 or TRBD2 (5 bases each). Deletions cut 5 bases from V and 8 bases from J, with 14 bases between. From germline, CDR1 is MDHEN and CDR2 SYDVKM. This CDR3 is 13 amino acids long.

This clonotype came up many times. V and J are TRBV6-1 and TRBJ2-3, with 7 bases aligning to TRBD2. Germline V CDR1 and CDR2: MNHNS, SASEGT. The CDR3 contains 16 residues. Trimming removed 3 bases from V and 2 bases from J; junction bases left unmatched: 8. CDR3 region: CASSDWSGAPTDTQYF. DNA for the CDR3: TGTGCCAGCAGTGATTGGAGCGGGGCCCCCACAGATACGCAGTATTTT.

There are many counts of this clonotype. The chain links TRBV5-1 to TRBJ2-7; 7 bases fit TRBD2. This CDR3 is 14 amino acids long. Trimming removed 3 bases from V and 9 bases from J; junction bases left unmatched: 12. Germline values: CDR1 SGHRS, CDR2 YFSETQ. CDR3 loop: CASSSPGLRQVQYF. For the CDR3, the DNA is TGCGCCAGCAGCTCCCCGGGACTAAGGCAGGTGCAGTACTTC.

This clonotype was seen many times. The V gene is TRBV5-1, the J gene TRBJ2-6, with D uncertain. The CDR3 totals 16 residues. Germline loops: CDR1 SGHRS, CDR2 YFSETQ. The V end was cut by 0 bases, the J end by 2 bases, with 9 bases between. CDR3 amino acids: CASSLGSAPGANVLTF. CDR3 DNA sequence: TGCGCCAGCAGCTTGGGATCAGCGCCTGGGGCCAACGTCCTGACTTTC.

This clonotype was observed many times. One end of the junction fails to match germline, which may point to a read error. The rearrangement joins TRBV2 to TRBJ1-1; possibly TRBD1 for D (6 bases). The CDR3 length is 11 residues. Germline values: CDR1 SNHLY, CDR2 FYNNEI. CDR3 loop: CASSFSIEGGW. The CDR3 coding sequence is TGTGCCAGCAGTTTCTCAATAGAGGGGGGCTGG. Complete variable domain (other parts from reference TRBV2 and TRBJ1-1): EPEVTQTPSHQVTQMGQEVILRCVPISNHLYFYWYRQILGQKVEFLVSFYNNEISEKSEIFDDQFSVERPDGSNFTLKIRSTKLEDSAMYFCASSFSIEGGWGQGTRLTVV.

The rearrangement joins TRBV6-5 to TRBJ1-2; the D is unclear. From germline, CDR1 is MNHEY and CDR2 SVGAGI. The CDR3 runs to 12 residues. V gave up 7 bases and J gave up 8 bases, with 14 bases separating them. The CDR3 loop reads CASTAPTGGYTF. In DNA, the CDR3 is TGTGCCAGCACAGCTCCGACGGGGGGCTACACCTTC.

This clonotype was counted many times. The gene calls are TRBV5-1 and TRBJ2-2; 7 bases line up with TRBD2. Germline V gene sequence: CDR1 SGHRS, CDR2 YFSETQ. CDR3 length equals 15 residues. J gave up 3 bases and V 4 bases, and 6 bases lay outside the gene matches. The CDR3 DNA reads TGCGCCAGCAGCCGGGCGGGGGACTACACCGGGGAGCTGTTTTTT. Translation gives CASSRAGDYTGELFF.

This clonotype was counted at least ten times. The chain joins TRBV4-1 to TRBJ2-2; TRBD1 matches 8 bases. This CDR3 region has 15 residues. CDR1 and CDR2 (germline): MGHRA, YSYEKL. J lost 4 bases, V lost 2 bases, and 3 bases had no gene match. CDR3 loop: CASSQLGQATGELFF. The CDR3 bases are TGCGCCAGCAGCCAATTGGGACAGGCCACCGGGGAGCTGTTTTTT.

At least ten counts were recorded for this clonotype. The chain combines TRBV27 with TRBJ2-7; TRBD2 might be the D (6 bases). Germline lookup yields CDR1 MNHEY and CDR2 SMNVEV (reference sequence). There are 12 residues in the CDR3. The V end was cut by 2 bases, the J end by 6 bases, with 8 bases between. The chain's CDR3 is CASSLKEGEQYF. The DNA of the CDR3 is TGTGCCAGCAGTTTAAAGGAGGGCGAGCAGTACTTC.

This clonotype appeared many times. The chain carries TRBV4-2 and TRBJ1-6; no firm D call. The germline V and J ends were trimmed by 4 bases and 8 bases, with 6 bases remaining between them. Germline V gives CDR1 LGHNA, CDR2 YNFKEQ. The CDR3 contains 12 residues. This CDR3 reads CASSRVDSPLHF. CDR3 in DNA: TGTGCCAGCAGCCGGGTAGATTCACCCCTCCACTTT.

This clonotype was detected many times. The rearrangement uses TRBV20-1 and TRBJ1-3; no reliable D call. The CDR3 has 12 residues. Germline CDR1 is DFQATT and CDR2 is SNEGSKA (reference sequence). V was clipped by 3 bases and J by 4 bases, with 7 bases between them. This CDR3 is CSARALGNTIYF. The CDR3 DNA reads TGCAGTGCTAGGGCCCTCGGAAACACCATATATTTT.

This clonotype was seen at least ten times. The genes are TRBV15 and TRBJ2-2; the D gene is possibly TRBD2 (6 bases). V shed 8 bases and J shed 8 bases, with 15 bases lying between them. In germline, CDR1 is LNHNV, CDR2 YYDKDF (reference sequence). This CDR3 contains 13 residues. The CDR3 is CATYGGSGGELFF. The CDR3 bases are TGTGCCACCTACGGAGGAAGCGGGGGGGAGCTGTTTTTT.

A few counts support this clonotype. The rearrangement uses TRBV20-1 and TRBJ2-7; possible D gene TRBD1, 5 bases. In germline, CDR1 is DFQATT, CDR2 SNEGSKA (reference sequence). This CDR3 has 12 residues. V dropped 4 bases and J dropped 4 bases, with 11 bases sitting between them. DNA for the CDR3: TGCAGTGCTACCCAGCAGGGATACGAGCAGTACGTC. Translating it yields CSATQQGYEQYV.

The table lists this clonotype with many counts. V and J are TRBV10-3 and TRBJ2-1, with D tentatively TRBD1 (6 bases). The CDR3 is 12 amino acids. Germline loops: CDR1 ENHRY, CDR2 SYGVKD. Trimming cost V 6 bases and J 10 bases, with 13 bases left between them. The CDR3 DNA reads TGTGCCATCAGCCTAGACAGGCTGGAGCAGTTCTTC. It codes for CAISLDRLEQFF.

This clonotype was recorded many times. This chain joins TRBV5-1 and TRBJ1-1; D is possibly TRBD1 (6 bases). This CDR3 has 15 amino acids. The V and J ends lost 3 bases and 5 bases respectively, with 17 bases between them. The germline V gene has CDR1 SGHRS and CDR2 YFSETQ. Here the CDR3 DNA reads TGCGCCAGCAGCTCGGGCGACAGGTTGGGGACTGAAGCTTTCTTT. Residues: CASSSGDRLGTEAFF.

This clonotype was counted ten times or more. V usage is TRBV6-5 and J usage is TRBJ1-5; D unclear. V shed 9 bases and J shed 5 bases, with 2 bases lying between them. CDR1 is MNHEY and CDR2 is SVGAGI in the germline V gene. The CDR3 consists of 9 residues. CDR3 sequence: CARYQPQHF. CDR3 DNA sequence: TGTGCCAGATATCAGCCCCAGCATTTT.